This T cell receptor beta chain stems from a study of blood T cells in healthy people across ages. Germline CDR1 is DFQATT and CDR2 is SNEGSKA (reference sequence). The CDR3 has 15 residues. A second PCR of 7 to 11 cycles used a sample-barcoded 5' primer and a J-beta primer mix. TCRdb independently ran MiXCR on the 5' RACE reads; one entry per CDR3 protein. Here the sample spans approximately 770,000 distinct CDR3 sequences, about three fifths being singletons. The clonotype originates from a man aged 30 to 39 in good health. Sequencing was carried out using blood. The V call is TRBV20-1, the J call TRBJ2-5; D gene uncertain. The better agreement between TRBJ2-7 and the DNA end casts doubt on the J call. The CDR3, as DNA: TGCAGTGCTAGCTCCCTTCGTGCACATACCTACGAGCAGTACTTC. Translated: CSASSLRAHTYEQYF.